This is a list of T cell receptor beta chains from one sample in a study of breast tumors, draining lymph nodes, adjacent tissues. TCRdb re-called the multiplex PCR reads with MiXCR, one entry per CDR3 protein. This table holds approximately 90,000 distinct CDR3 sequences, approximately 30% found once. The source material was axillary lymph node tissue. These TCRs come from a female donor with breast cancer. Some clones in this sample may be carry-over from other donors' samples. The CDR3 runs from the conserved cysteine through the conserved F or W. A row's size may be missing; if present it is once, few, many or a size class.

CDR3 protein	V gene	J gene	clone size
CASSQDAASLETQYF	TRBV3-1	TRBJ2-5	many
CSAHGGINGNTIYF	TRBV29-1	TRBJ1-3	.
CASTRDRGSGNTF	TRBV12-3/TRBV12-4	TRBJ1-2	.
CASSLDRGREKLFF	TRBV14	TRBJ1-4	many
CASSQIQGATGGYTF	TRBV14	TRBJ1-2	.
CASSLALDGNEQFF	TRBV7-3	TRBJ2-1	.
CASSQVRVGTAPTYEQYF	TRBV4-2	TRBJ2-7	many
CASSLRDITGELFF	TRBV12-3/TRBV12-4	TRBJ2-2	many
CASGDIAKNIQYF	TRBV7-2	TRBJ2-4	many
CSASTSGIYNEQFF	TRBV20-1	TRBJ2-1	many
CASSEPGTTNNEQFF	TRBV25-1	TRBJ2-1	many
CASSYTGEEDQPQHF	TRBV3-1	TRBJ1-5	many
CSARGGRLANTGELFF	TRBV20-1	TRBJ2-2	many
CASSEAGVYNEQFF	TRBV6-1	TRBJ2-1	many
CASSVQEAMNTEAFF	TRBV19	TRBJ1-1	.
CSVEHHRGSGGYEQYF	TRBV29-1	TRBJ2-7	many
CASSLNPDREQYF	TRBV12-3/TRBV12-4	TRBJ2-7	many
CASRPGSGRSQETQYF	TRBV11-2	TRBJ2-5	many
CASSPGTYSYEQYF	TRBV5-1	TRBJ2-7	many
CASHREDNSPLHF	TRBV2	TRBJ1-6	many
CASSWGWDGENSKYGYTF	TRBV5-1	TRBJ1-2	many
CASSPLMTLGTLDEKLFF	TRBV6-2/TRBV6-3	TRBJ1-4	few
CASSLAGARTGELFF	TRBV11-3	TRBJ2-2	many
CSARDLWQGNGETRYF	TRBV20-1	TRBJ2-5	.
CSASRGDSYEQYF	TRBV20-1	TRBJ2-7	.
CSAREGAGPEAFF	TRBV20-1	TRBJ1-1	.
CASSVATSLGGTQYF	TRBV9	TRBJ2-3	many
CASSLKGDLSGTQHF	TRBV7-9	TRBJ2-5	.
CSADDRDRGRQPQHF	TRBV20-1	TRBJ1-5	many
CASSIPGTGGYGYTF	TRBV19	TRBJ1-2	once
CASSLRTESTDTQYF	TRBV4-1	TRBJ2-3	many
CASSFGTDYGYTF	TRBV7-3	TRBJ1-2	many
CASSRTGPSGELFF	TRBV19	TRBJ2-2	many
CASSVAHTDTQYF	TRBV9	TRBJ2-3	many
CASSPTGGIYNEQFF	TRBV7-2	TRBJ2-1	many
CASSMMTSGSASYEQYF	TRBV19	TRBJ2-7	many
CASSQERRAFF	TRBV19	TRBJ1-1	few
CASSLDRLAGADTQYF	TRBV7-2	TRBJ2-3	many
CSASHPRGYEQFF	TRBV20-1	TRBJ2-1	many
CASRGQGKDSPLHF	TRBV6-6	TRBJ1-6	many
CASSAQRSGELFF	TRBV7-6	TRBJ2-2	many
CASRTTGGYQFF	TRBV6-5	TRBJ2-1	many
CASREGGPKETQYF	TRBV19	TRBJ2-5	many
CASSQRQGAYSEQLF	TRBV7-3	TRBJ2-1	.
CASSLPGLAGGLGYEQYF	TRBV11-3	TRBJ2-7	.
CSARSTRAKGQPQHF	TRBV20-1	TRBJ1-5	.
CASSVGSQHF	TRBV10-1	TRBJ1-5	many
CASRGLSGLSKDF	TRBV19	TRBJ1-5	many
CASSPPTGVETQYF	TRBV18	TRBJ2-5	many
CASSWQDTNSPLHF	TRBV5-5	TRBJ1-6	many
CATSRGEGLTYGYTF	TRBV15	TRBJ1-2	.
CATSESGRPGNTIYF	TRBV24-1	TRBJ1-3	many